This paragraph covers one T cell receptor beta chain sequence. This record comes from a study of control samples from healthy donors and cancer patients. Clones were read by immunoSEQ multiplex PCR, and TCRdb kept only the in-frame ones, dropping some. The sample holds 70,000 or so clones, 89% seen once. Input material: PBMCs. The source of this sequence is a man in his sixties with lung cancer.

As DNA, the CDR3 is TGTGCCAGCAGCCAGTTGGCACAGGGCGGCCAGCCCCAGCATTTT. Protein product: CASSQLAQGGQPQHF. J is TRBJ1-5 and V is TRBV7-2, with D tentatively TRBD1 (6 bases). The germline V and J ends were trimmed by 5 bases and 7 bases, with 18 bases remaining between them. Germline V gene sequence: CDR1 SGHTA, CDR2 FQGNSA. CDR3 length equals 15 residues.